The subject of this entry is one T cell receptor (beta chain). No antigen is known for it. These data belong to a study of cytomegalovirus exposure and HLA in healthy donors. Turning to the study itself: Early released data had tens of millions of unique TCRs, all coming from HLA-typed donors.

In the PCR, 60 Vbeta and 13 Jbeta primers were used. Assay used: immunoSEQ multiplex PCR; TCRdb lists only in-frame clones, some missing. The sample has about 140,000 clones, about four fifths seen once. Study-level results: Per a later analysis, fewer than 20,000 TCR beta sequences showed association with HLA alleles at 0.05 false discovery rate. Cytomegalovirus status was reportedly diagnosed by the classifier with high sensitivity and specificity.

From germline, CDR1 is SGHTS and CDR2 YDEGEE. The CDR3 is 15 residues long. Trimming shortened V by 0 bases and J by 6 bases, and 13 bases separated the two germline ends. The chain recombines TRBV5-8 with TRBJ1-5, with D tentatively TRBD1 (5 bases). This clonotype originated in a man under 40 in good health and CMV-seronegative. Material for sequencing was PBMCs. The CDR3: CASSLAGVLSQPQHF. CDR3 DNA: TGTGCCAGCAGCTTGGCGGGGGTACTGAGTCAGCCCCAGCATTTT.